The 21 T cell receptor beta chains below were found in one sample sequenced in a study of read filtering for tumor transcriptome and immune sequencing. The library was built from about 0.4 ug RNA with molecular barcoded adaptors for alpha/delta and beta/gamma chains. TCRdb reprocessed the reads via MiXCR and lists one record per CDR3 protein. The repertoire includes 100,000 to 150,000 distinct CDR3 sequences, around 14% of them detected once, and more than 6.5% sits in the top ten. What was sequenced was a population of CD138-negative cells sorted from bone marrow. Receptors originate from a donor aged 40 or over with multiple myeloma.

This clonotype appeared many times. The chain recombines TRBV28 with TRBJ2-4; TRBD2 agrees at 9 bases. The germline V gene has CDR1 MDHEN and CDR2 SYDVKM. The ends lost 4 bases at V and 1 base at J; junction bases unmatched: 11. This CDR3 has 18 amino acids. For the CDR3, the DNA is TGTGCCAGCAGTTCCCTCCTGGCGGGAGGGCCGGCCAAAAACATTCAGTACTTC. Protein sequence: CASSSLLAGGPAKNIQYF.

This clonotype was detected ten times or more. The chain links TRBV10-3 to TRBJ2-1; perhaps D is TRBD1 or TRBD2 (6 bases each). Germline assignment: CDR1 ENHRY and CDR2 SYGVKD. Deletions cut 11 bases from V and 4 bases from J, with 12 bases between. The CDR3 loop spans 12 amino acids. The CDR3 region has the DNA TGTGCCTCTCAGGGGAGGTACAATGAGCAGTTCTTC. It encodes CASQGRYNEQFF.

This clonotype was found many times. The rearrangement joins TRBV7-8 to TRBJ2-1; D perhaps matches TRBD1 (5 bases). CDR1 is SGHVS and CDR2 is FQNEAQ in the germline V gene. The CDR3 totals 16 residues. The V gene lost 5 bases and the J gene lost 3 bases, with 17 bases spanning the gap. CDR3 in amino acids: CASSIYETEFYNEQFF. Here the CDR3 DNA reads TGTGCCAGCAGCATATACGAGACAGAGTTCTACAATGAGCAGTTCTTC.

This clonotype has a handful of counts. As the CDR3 is not closed by the conserved phenylalanine or tryptophan, this likely results from a read error. This chain uses TRBV29-1 with TRBJ2-1; D is possibly TRBD1 (6 bases). Deletions cut 7 bases from V and 8 bases from J, with 12 bases between. Germline V gene sequence: CDR1 SQVTM, CDR2 ANQGSEA. The CDR3 sequence is 11 residues long. CDR3 region: CSGGHRDEQFL. Written as DNA, the CDR3 is TGCAGCGGGGGACATAGGGATGAGCAGTTCCTC.

At least ten counts were recorded for this clonotype. J is TRBJ1-1 and V is TRBV3-1; TRBD1 aligns across 7 bases. CDR1 is LGHDT, CDR2 YNNKEL, per germline (reference sequence). V lost 1 base and J lost 4; bases outside the gene matches: 3. The CDR3 runs 14 residues. CDR3 in amino acids: CASSQGAGGTEAFF. CDR3 bases: TGTGCCAGCAGCCAAGGCGCAGGGGGCACTGAAGCTTTCTTT.

This clonotype was counted many times. The V gene is TRBV10-3, the J gene TRBJ2-2; D is possibly TRBD1 (6 bases). This CDR3 has 15 amino acids. The V end lost 7 bases, the J end lost 0 bases, and 12 bases lay between the germline ends. Germline lookup yields CDR1 ENHRY and CDR2 SYGVKD. The DNA for the CDR3 is TGTGCCATCACAGGGGCCCCCGCGAACACCGGGGAGCTGTTTTTT. This codes for CAITGAPANTGELFF.

About this clonotype itself: It differs at one base from a far larger clone, so likely a read error. The chain recombines TRBV19 with TRBJ2-1; no clear D gene. Looked up from germline, CDR1 is LNHDA and CDR2 is SQIVND (reference sequence). This CDR3 spans 15 amino acids. V was trimmed by 4 bases and J by 10 bases, leaving 20 bases between them. The CDR3 DNA reads TGTGCCAGTAGTAGAGAGCCGGGCCAAGGGTTCGAGCAGTTCTTC. Translation gives CASSREPGQGFEQFF.

This clonotype occurred many times. The chain carries TRBV7-9 and TRBJ2-6, with D unclear. The CDR3 spans 20 residues. Germline lookup yields CDR1 SEHNR and CDR2 FQNEAQ (reference sequence). V gave up 5 bases and J gave up 4 bases, with 27 bases separating them. The CDR3 here is CASSHGLRGRALPGANVLTF. The CDR3 bases are TGTGCCAGCAGCCACGGGTTACGTGGCCGAGCGCTACCCGGGGCCAACGTCCTGACTTTC.

In this sample, this clonotype turned up many times. This sequence joins TRBV29-1 and TRBJ1-1; TRBD1 aligns across 8 bases. J was trimmed by 5 bases and V by 2 bases; bases with no gene match: 10. There are 15 residues in the CDR3. Germline V gene lookup returns CDR1 SQVTM and CDR2 ANQGSEA. This CDR3 reads CSVERGTGGQTEAFF. CDR3 sequence (DNA): TGCAGCGTTGAAAGGGGTACAGGGGGACAGACTGAAGCTTTCTTT.

This clonotype was recorded at least ten times. V and J are TRBV7-9 and TRBJ2-1; 9 positions agree with TRBD2. With 1 base clipped from V and 8 bases from J, the junction kept 6 bases outside the gene matches. Germline V CDR1 and CDR2: SEHNR, FQNEAQ (reference sequence). The CDR3 sequence is 15 residues long. The CDR3 DNA sequence: TGTGCCAGCAGCTTAGTGGTAGCGGGAGACCATGAGCAGTTCTTC. Protein sequence: CASSLVVAGDHEQFF.

This clonotype was detected a few times. The chain links TRBV29-1 to TRBJ1-1; TRBD1 might be the D (6 bases). Between the trimmed V and J ends, which lost 7 bases and 0 bases, there was a span of 12 bases. Germline CDR1 is SQVTM and CDR2 is ANQGSEA. The CDR3 has 13 residues. CDR3 sequence reads: CSAGGHMNTEAFF. CDR3 sequence (DNA): TGCAGCGCCGGGGGACACATGAACACTGAAGCTTTCTTT.

The chain has TRBV7-8 and TRBJ1-5; TRBD1 aligns across 7 bases. V trimming: 5 bases; J trimming: 5 bases; junction bases outside the gene matches: 6. Germline V lookup: CDR1 SGHVS, CDR2 FQNEAQ. CDR3 length equals 14 residues. The CDR3 region is CASSGEGAHQPQHF. The CDR3 bases are TGTGCCAGCAGCGGAGAGGGGGCCCATCAGCCCCAGCATTTT. The complete variable domain, with remaining parts taken from reference TRBV7-8 and TRBJ1-5, reads GAGVSQSPRYKVAKRGQDVALRCDPISGHVSLFWYQQALGQGPEFLTYFQNEAQLDKSGLPSDRFFAERPEGSVSTLKIQRTQQEDSAVYLCASSGEGAHQPQHFGDGTRLSIL.

The V gene is TRBV7-2, the J gene TRBJ2-3; tentatively, D is TRBD1 (6 bases). The CDR3 loop spans 14 amino acids. Germline CDR1 and CDR2: SGHTA and FQGNSA. Trimming removed 9 bases from V and 0 bases from J, with 13 bases in between. The CDR3 sequence: CASTDSGSTDTQYF. As DNA, the CDR3 is TGTGCCAGTACGGACAGCGGTAGCACAGATACGCAGTATTTT.

As for this clonotype: With a much larger clone just one base away, this may be a read error. V and J are TRBV3-1 and TRBJ2-1; 8 bases agree with TRBD1. Germline V CDR1 and CDR2: LGHDT, YNNKEL (reference sequence). This CDR3 is built from 13 residues. The trim removed 3 bases at V and 8 bases at J, leaving 3 bases unmatched. CDR3 residues: CASSQSGGDEQFF. The CDR3 bases are TGTGCCAGCAGCCAGTCAGGGGGCGATGAGCAGTTCTTC.

This clonotype was recorded at least ten times. The V gene is TRBV7-9, the J gene TRBJ1-2, with unresolved D. CDR1 SEHNR and CDR2 FQNEAQ come from the germline V gene (reference sequence). The CDR3 runs 10 residues. Trimming removed 0 bases at V and 11 bases at J, with 4 bases between. CDR3 bases: TGTGCCAGCAGCTTAGCACCGTACACCTTC. This translates into CASSLAPYTF.

As to this clonotype: A much larger clone differs by one base, so this may be a read error. The chain recombines TRBV18 with TRBJ2-5; 12 positions match TRBD2. This CDR3 is built from 16 residues. Germline CDR1 and CDR2: KGHSH and LQKENI. CDR3 DNA sequence: TGTGCCAACTCACTGACTAGCGGGAGTTTTCAAGAGACCCAGTACTTC. Translating gives CANSLTSGSFQETQYF.

This clonotype has at least ten counts. This sequence joins TRBV18 and TRBJ2-5, with 9 bases that match TRBD1. The CDR3 sequence is 14 residues long. Germline-derived CDR1 and CDR2 are KGHSH and LQKENI. J was trimmed by 3 bases and V by 5 bases; bases with no gene match: 4. Written as DNA, the CDR3 is TGTGCCAGCTCAAGGGACAGGGACGAAGAGACCCAGTACTTC. It specifies CASSRDRDEETQYF.

This clonotype was detected many times. V and J are TRBV4-3 and TRBJ2-6; unclear D gene. The CDR3 sequence is 16 residues long. V was cut by 0 bases and J by 2 bases, with 8 bases left in between. Germline CDR1 reads LGHNA; CDR2 reads YSLEER. CDR3 amino acids: CASSQEEAPGANVLTF. CDR3 sequence (DNA): TGCGCCAGCAGCCAAGAGGAAGCCCCTGGGGCCAACGTCCTGACTTTC.

This clonotype is medium-sized by share. The V gene is TRBV11-1, the J gene TRBJ2-1; 10 bases agree with TRBD2. There are 17 residues in the CDR3. The V gene's germline CDR1 is SGHAT and CDR2 FQDESV (reference sequence). J was trimmed by 6 bases and V by 0 bases; bases with no gene match: 8. The CDR3 loop reads CASSLAVSGRLGNEQFF. In DNA form, the CDR3 reads TGTGCCAGCAGCTTAGCAGTTAGCGGGAGGTTAGGCAATGAGCAGTTCTTC.

This clonotype was detected many times. The chain combines TRBV14 with TRBJ2-5; D call uncertain. With 0 bases removed from V and 2 bases from J, the gap between germline ends came to 7 bases. CDR1 SGHDN and CDR2 FVKESK come from the germline V gene. The CDR3 is 14 amino acids. CDR3 nucleotide sequence: TGTGCCAGCAGCCAAGATTGGGGACAAGAGACCCAGTACTTC. Translated: CASSQDWGQETQYF.

This clonotype appeared many times. The genes are TRBV30 and TRBJ1-1; D is unresolved. This CDR3 is 12 amino acids long. Trimming stripped 0 bases from V and 3 bases from J, with 5 bases between. Germline-derived CDR1 and CDR2 are GTSNPN and SVGIG (reference sequence). The CDR3 protein is CAWSVTDTEAFF. As DNA, the CDR3 is TGTGCCTGGAGTGTAACGGACACTGAAGCTTTCTTT.